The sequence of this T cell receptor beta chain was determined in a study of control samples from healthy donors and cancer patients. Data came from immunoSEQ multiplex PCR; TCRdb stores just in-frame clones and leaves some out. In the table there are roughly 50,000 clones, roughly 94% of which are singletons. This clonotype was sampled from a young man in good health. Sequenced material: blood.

CDR3 protein: CASKSLRDDTGELFF. CDR3 nucleotides: TGTGCCAGCAAATCGTTACGGGATGACACCGGGGAGCTGTTTTTT. The rearrangement uses TRBV27 and TRBJ2-2, with a weak D call TRBD2 (5 bases). This CDR3 contains 15 residues. V was clipped by 7 bases and J by 3 bases, with 15 bases between them. CDR1 MNHEY and CDR2 SMNVEV come from the germline V gene (reference sequence).